The 24 T cell receptor beta chains given below trace back to one sample, sequenced in a study of blood T cell repertoires in COVID-19 (dated by TCRdb to about 2020). The library was generated by the immunoSEQ multiplex PCR assay. In its TCRdb copy, this immuneACCESS table keeps in-frame sequences only and misses some clones. Where compared with another copy, unresolved V genes explain less than half of these, and the others have no known cause. The sample data list fewer than 65,000 clones, and around 93% of these were observed just once. 2.5% to 3.5% of the sample comes from the top ten. The sequencing sample was made of peripheral blood. These receptors were collected from a man aged 50 to 60 with acute or convalescent COVID-19.

The chain is built from TRBV5-1 and TRBJ2-5, with 12 positions matching TRBD2. The germline V gene encodes CDR1 SGHRS and CDR2 YFSETQ. The length of the CDR3 is 15 residues. With V trimmed by 2 bases and J by 4 bases, 3 bases remained unmatched. This CDR3 is CASSFQTSGGETQYF. The CDR3 nucleotides are TGCGCCAGCAGCTTTCAGACTAGCGGGGGAGAGACCCAGTACTTC.

The chain has TRBV15 and TRBJ2-3; 13 nucleotides agree with TRBD2. V was pared by 5 bases and J by 4 bases, with 6 bases of the junction left unmatched. The germline V gene has CDR1 LNHNV and CDR2 YYDKDF (reference sequence). This CDR3 contains 16 residues. The CDR3 protein is CATSVRLAGGSDTQYF. The DNA for the CDR3 is TGTGCCACCAGCGTAAGACTAGCGGGGGGTTCAGATACGCAGTATTTT.

The chain links TRBV12-3 or TRBV12-4 to TRBJ2-2; no clear D gene. CDR3 length: 13 amino acids. V was shortened by 6 bases and J by 3 bases, with 8 bases between the two germline ends. The CDR3 is CASSHSYTGELFF. Here the CDR3 DNA reads TGTGCCAGCAGCCATTCATACACCGGGGAGCTGTTTTTT.

This chain uses TRBV20-1 with TRBJ2-2, with 10 bases identical to TRBD1. CDR1 DFQATT and CDR2 SNEGSKA come from the germline V gene (reference sequence). V was pared by 3 bases and J by 2 bases, with 6 bases of the junction left unmatched. This CDR3 spans 16 amino acids. The CDR3 spells CSASRGTGANTGELFF. DNA of the CDR3: TGCAGTGCTAGTCGGGGGACAGGGGCCAACACCGGGGAGCTGTTTTTT.

In DNA form, the CDR3 reads TGTGCCAGCAGCCCCGGGTCGCTTAACTATGGCTACACCTTC. It is translated as CASSPGSLNYGYTF. The genes are TRBV7-2 and TRBJ1-2; D is uncertain. The germline V gene encodes CDR1 SGHTA and CDR2 FQGNSA. The CDR3 loop spans 14 amino acids. Trimming stripped 5 bases from V and 1 base from J, with 11 bases between. Based on the CDR3 plus reference TRBV7-2 and TRBJ1-2, the full variable domain is GAGVSQSPSNKVTEKGKDVELRCDPISGHTALYWYRQSLGQGLEFLIYFQGNSAPDKSGLPSDRFSAERTGGSVSTLTIQRTQQEDSAVYLCASSPGSLNYGYTFGSGTRLTVV.

The V gene is TRBV5-6, the J gene TRBJ1-1; 7 bases are a match to TRBD1. With 4 bases clipped from V and 1 base from J, the junction kept 10 bases outside the gene matches. The CDR3 length is 16 residues. Germline CDR1 reads SGHDT; CDR2 reads YYEEEE. DNA for the CDR3: TGTGCCAGCAGCCCTGACAGGGCCATATCGAACACTGAAGCTTTCTTT. Residues: CASSPDRAISNTEAFF.

The chain is built from TRBV18 and TRBJ2-2, with D unresolved. Germline CDR1 is KGHSH and CDR2 is LQKENI. V was pared by 3 bases and J by 8 bases, with 4 bases between. The CDR3 spans 11 residues. The CDR3 spells CASSPRGELFF. DNA for the CDR3: TGTGCCAGCTCACCGCGGGGGGAGCTGTTTTTT.

The gene calls are TRBV4-1 and TRBJ2-3; no clear D gene. The length of the CDR3 is 15 residues. The V end lost 0 bases, the J end lost 0 bases, and 7 bases lay between the germline ends. Germline CDR1 and CDR2: MGHRA and YSYEKL. The CDR3 DNA follows: TGCGCCAGCAGCCAAGACCCGACTAGCACAGATACGCAGTATTTT. Protein: CASSQDPTSTDTQYF.

This chain uses TRBV30 with TRBJ2-6; possibly TRBD2 for D (5 bases). Germline CDR1 GTSNPN, CDR2 SVGIG (reference sequence). The V end lost 0 bases, the J end lost 4 bases, and 13 bases lay between the germline ends. The CDR3 has 16 amino acids. This chain's CDR3 is CAWSVAYGEGANVLTF. The CDR3 DNA sequence: TGTGCCTGGAGTGTAGCGTACGGGGAAGGGGCCAACGTCCTGACTTTC.

V and J are TRBV11-2 and TRBJ1-3; D gene unclear. This CDR3 is built from 16 residues. Germline CDR1 and CDR2: SGHAT and FQNNGV. V was trimmed by 1 base and J by 2 bases, leaving 12 bases between them. DNA of the CDR3: TGTGCCAGCAGCTTAGGTGGAGCCAGAGCTGGAAACACCATATATTTT. It is translated as CASSLGGARAGNTIYF. Together with reference TRBV11-2 and TRBJ1-3, the CDR3 gives the full variable domain: EAGVAQSPRYKIIEKRQSVAFWCNPISGHATLYWYQQILGQGPKLLIQFQNNGVVDDSQLPKDRFSAERLKGVDSTLKIQPAKLEDSAVYLCASSLGGARAGNTIYFGEGSWLTVV.

This clone was observed once. The gene calls are TRBV27 and TRBJ1-5; tentatively, D is TRBD1 (6 bases). Germline-derived CDR1 and CDR2 are MNHEY and SMNVEV (reference sequence). The ends were cut back, 2 bases at V and 1 base at J, with 6 bases in the middle. The CDR3 covers 14 residues. CDR3 DNA sequence: TGTGCCAGCAGTTTACAGGGGAGCAATCAGCCCCAGCATTTT. Its protein product is CASSLQGSNQPQHF.

This chain uses TRBV19 with TRBJ1-4; 7 bases match TRBD1. CDR3 length: 16 amino acids. The V gene end was trimmed by 5 bases and the J gene end by 5 bases; junction bases not matched to a gene: 11. CDR1 is LNHDA, CDR2 SQIVND, per germline (reference sequence). CDR3 coding DNA: TGTGCCAGTAGTGGGCGACAGGGATCGGGCAATGAAAAACTGTTTTTT. Translating gives CASSGRQGSGNEKLFF. The full variable domain, completed using reference TRBV19 and TRBJ1-4, is DGGITQSPKYLFRKEGQNVTLSCEQNLNHDAMYWYRQDPGQGLRLIYYSQIVNDFQKGDIAEGYSVSREKKESFPLTVTSAQKNPTAFYLCASSGRQGSGNEKLFFGSGTQLSVL.

This clone was seen once. This chain connects TRBV23-1 to TRBJ2-3, with TRBD1 identical over 7 bases. TRBV23-1 is placed among ORFs of uncertain function. The CDR3 extends over 14 amino acids. The V gene end was trimmed by 0 bases and the J gene end by 4 bases; junction bases not matched to a gene: 1. This CDR3 is CASSQSDRPDTQYF. CDR3 DNA: TGCGCCAGCAGTCAATCGGACAGGCCAGATACGCAGTATTTT.

This clone has only one observation. The V and J genes are TRBV5-1 and TRBJ2-7; TRBD2 agrees at 15 bases. J lost 4 bases, V lost 0 bases, and 2 bases had no gene match. The CDR3 is 16 residues long. The germline V gene has CDR1 SGHRS and CDR2 YFSETQ. CDR3 in DNA: TGCGCCAGCAGCTTGGACGGGACTAGCGGGGGGTACGAGCAGTACTTC. Translation: CASSLDGTSGGYEQYF.

This rearrangement joins TRBV11-2 to TRBJ1-2; TRBD1 aligns across 10 bases. V gave up 1 base and J gave up 4 bases; unmatched junction bases: 6. Germline V gene sequence: CDR1 SGHAT, CDR2 FQNNGV. The length of the CDR3 is 16 residues. CDR3 sequence: CASSLAVTGGAYGYTF. CDR3 bases: TGTGCCAGCAGCTTAGCCGTGACAGGGGGCGCCTATGGCTACACCTTC.

The J gene is TRBJ1-1, the V gene TRBV14; the D gene is possibly TRBD1 (5 bases). V was trimmed by 4 bases and J by 5 bases, leaving 11 bases between them. Germline loops: CDR1 SGHDN, CDR2 FVKESK. The CDR3 has 13 residues. The DNA of the CDR3 is TGTGCCAGCAGCCCAGGGCTGGGGACTGAAGCTTTCTTT. This codes for CASSPGLGTEAFF.

The chain uses TRBV2 and TRBJ2-3; 7 bases map to TRBD2. This CDR3 has 15 residues. Germline assignment: CDR1 SNHLY and CDR2 FYNNEI. Germline trimming cut 7 bases from V and 4 bases from J; bases unmatched to any gene: 11. CDR3 sequence (DNA): TGTGCCAGCACCTTTGGACTAGTTCCTTCAGATACGCAGTATTTT. It specifies CASTFGLVPSDTQYF.

The CDR3 sequence: CSVGFIGRGGASNEQFF. The CDR3 nucleotides read TGCAGCGTCGGGTTCATAGGGCGGGGGGGCGCCTCAAATGAGCAGTTCTTC. The V call is TRBV29-1, the J call TRBJ2-1, with 9 bases matching TRBD2. This CDR3 has 17 residues. V lost 6 bases to trimming and J lost 7 bases; unmatched junction nucleotides: 19. Germline V gives CDR1 SQVTM, CDR2 ANQGSEA.

The rearrangement links TRBV5-1 to TRBJ2-3, with 9 bases that match TRBD1. This CDR3 contains 15 residues. V was pared by 0 bases and J by 4 bases, with 3 bases of the junction left unmatched. Germline loops: CDR1 SGHRS, CDR2 YFSETQ. DNA for the CDR3: TGCGCCAGCAGCTTGGCCGGGACAGGGTCAGATACGCAGTATTTT. Translating gives CASSLAGTGSDTQYF.

The chain is built from TRBV12-3 or TRBV12-4 and TRBJ1-1; no reliable D call. The ends were cut back, 4 bases at V and 4 bases at J, with 10 bases in the middle. The CDR3 loop spans 13 amino acids. This CDR3 is CASSSPVSTEAFF. CDR3 bases: TGTGCCAGCAGTTCACCGGTGAGCACTGAAGCTTTCTTT.

The V call is TRBV18, the J call TRBJ2-7, with TRBD1 identical over 7 bases. Germline values: CDR1 KGHSH, CDR2 LQKENI. The V gene end was trimmed by 2 bases and the J gene end by 2 bases; junction bases not matched to a gene: 6. The CDR3 consists of 15 residues. The DNA of the CDR3 is TGTGCCAGCTCACCAGCGACAGGGAGCCCCTACGAGCAGTACTTC. This sequence encodes CASSPATGSPYEQYF.

V gene TRBV30 combines with J gene TRBJ1-1; 9 bases line up with TRBD1. CDR3 length: 13 amino acids. The junction had 4 bases not matched to a gene; V was cut back by 3 bases and J by 5 bases. Germline CDR1 GTSNPN, CDR2 SVGIG (reference sequence). The CDR3 reads CAWRRQGGTEAFF. The CDR3 nucleotides read TGTGCCTGGAGGCGACAGGGGGGGACTGAAGCTTTCTTT.

For the CDR3, the DNA is TGTGCCAGCAGCCGACGGACAGGGAGGAATAACTATGGCTACACCTTC. Protein sequence: CASSRRTGRNNYGYTF. This sequence joins TRBV3-1 (or the pseudogene TRBV3-2) and TRBJ1-2, with 8 bases fitting TRBD1. The junction had 8 bases not matched to a gene; V was cut back by 4 bases and J by 1 base. This CDR3 spans 16 amino acids. Germline V gene lookup returns CDR1 LGHDT and CDR2 YNNKEL (reference sequence).

The V and J genes are TRBV19 and TRBJ1-5, with D maybe TRBD1 (6 bases). V was shortened by 3 bases and J by 4 bases, with 13 bases between the two germline ends. From germline, CDR1 is LNHDA and CDR2 SQIVND (reference sequence). The CDR3 runs 15 residues. The CDR3 sequence is CASSIEQGLNQPQHF. The CDR3 bases are TGTGCCAGTAGTATCGAACAGGGCCTGAATCAGCCCCAGCATTTT. Full variable domain (outside the CDR3, taken from reference TRBV19 and TRBJ1-5): DGGITQSPKYLFRKEGQNVTLSCEQNLNHDAMYWYRQDPGQGLRLIYYSQIVNDFQKGDIAEGYSVSREKKESFPLTVTSAQKNPTAFYLCASSIEQGLNQPQHFGDGTRLSIL.